Listed below are T cell receptor beta chains from one sample, sequenced in a study of EBV T-cell therapy then PD-1 blockade in nasopharyngeal carcinoma. Their target antigens are unknown. Repertoires were generated with immunoSEQ multiplex PCR, while TCRdb's copy carries only in-frame clones and drops some. The repertoire holds 24,000 or so clones, with under 90% as singletons. The input for sequencing was CD8+ T cells from blood, taken at roughly day 65 from a patient whose treatment included autologous EBV-specific T cells and nivolumab. The receptors here all came from a man in his forties or fifties with nasopharyngeal carcinoma. The CDR3 runs from the conserved cysteine through the conserved F or W. Each record gives: V gene, J gene, CDR3 protein.

TRBV6-2/TRBV6-3	TRBJ1-2	CASSHRDLPLYTF
TRBV9	TRBJ2-3	CASSEDRDFADTQYF
TRBV9	TRBJ2-1	CASSDRDYDNEQFF
TRBV7-8	TRBJ2-7	CASSLESNYEQYF
TRBV4-1	TRBJ2-3	CASSPVLRTDTQYF
TRBV6-2/TRBV6-3	TRBJ2-4	CASSYAGGNIQYF
TRBV2	TRBJ2-4	CASSYPGQGYPKNIQYF
TRBV7-8	TRBJ2-7	CASSQGRGGLNEQYF
TRBV11-1	TRBJ1-6	CASSLDGYNSPLHF
TRBV30	TRBJ1-5	CAWSPRTGGRQPQHF
TRBV5-1	TRBJ1-5	CASSPGTGINSNQPQHF
TRBV9	TRBJ2-7	CASSAAAASYEQYF
TRBV5-8	TRBJ2-7	CASSLSRGLSWEQYF
TRBV25-1	TRBJ2-7	CASSEIRVGGQYF
TRBV7-9	TRBJ1-6	CASSLGESSYNSPLHF
TRBV28	TRBJ2-3	CASSFLQGTDTQYF
TRBV12-5	TRBJ2-7	CASGLVPGQGAREQYF
TRBV6-2/TRBV6-3	TRBJ2-3	CASSYSSWEPTHGGQYF
TRBV25-1	TRBJ2-3	CASTWGDTQYF
TRBV19	TRBJ1-2	CASSPPGPGTEGYTF
TRBV7-9	TRBJ1-1	CASRGGQKNTEAFF
TRBV4-2	TRBJ2-1	CASSQDHGGGVWNEQFF
TRBV6-5	TRBJ2-5	CASSSPRTGYQETQYF
TRBV15	TRBJ1-4	CATGGPGEKLFF
TRBV2	TRBJ1-4	CASRGRLQLFF
TRBV5-8	TRBJ2-1	CASSLSSGVDEQFF
TRBV6-5	TRBJ2-7	CASSYNGLAGDEQYF
TRBV6-1	TRBJ2-1	CASSEEAGAPYNEQFF
TRBV27	TRBJ2-7	CASSLRGREGEQYF
TRBV20-1	TRBJ2-1	CSASAKYEQFF
TRBV4-2	TRBJ2-4	CASSTDRGLAKNIQYF
TRBV4-2	TRBJ1-1	CASSQSAIEPETEAFF
TRBV10-3	TRBJ1-1	CAISEPGFNTEAFF
TRBV19	TRBJ1-5	CASSIASNQPQHF
TRBV11-1	TRBJ2-7	CASSLPGRGIYEQYF